This TCR beta chain was profiled in a study of monozygotic twins with inflammatory bowel disease. Broader study findings: Patient repertoires may carry noise from differing immunosuppressive treatments. Twins with IBD were found to have lower TCRbeta diversity (inverse Simpson) than healthy co-twins.

Per the germline V gene, CDR1 is MNHEY and CDR2 is SVGEGT. This CDR3 contains 14 residues. No DNA is given; TCRdb re-called the 5' RACE reads and lists each CDR3 protein once. Its clone listing holds about 300,000 distinct CDR3 sequences. Note on this clonotype: Antigen: not known.

V usage is TRBV6-2 or TRBV6-3 and J usage is TRBJ2-7; the D call of TRBD1 rests on TCRdb alone, since no DNA is present to check it. The clonotype comes from a human donor with ulcerative colitis or Crohn's disease, or a healthy co-twin of an affected twin (not recorded which). The sample consisted of blood. The CDR3 sequence is CASANTGGVREQYF.